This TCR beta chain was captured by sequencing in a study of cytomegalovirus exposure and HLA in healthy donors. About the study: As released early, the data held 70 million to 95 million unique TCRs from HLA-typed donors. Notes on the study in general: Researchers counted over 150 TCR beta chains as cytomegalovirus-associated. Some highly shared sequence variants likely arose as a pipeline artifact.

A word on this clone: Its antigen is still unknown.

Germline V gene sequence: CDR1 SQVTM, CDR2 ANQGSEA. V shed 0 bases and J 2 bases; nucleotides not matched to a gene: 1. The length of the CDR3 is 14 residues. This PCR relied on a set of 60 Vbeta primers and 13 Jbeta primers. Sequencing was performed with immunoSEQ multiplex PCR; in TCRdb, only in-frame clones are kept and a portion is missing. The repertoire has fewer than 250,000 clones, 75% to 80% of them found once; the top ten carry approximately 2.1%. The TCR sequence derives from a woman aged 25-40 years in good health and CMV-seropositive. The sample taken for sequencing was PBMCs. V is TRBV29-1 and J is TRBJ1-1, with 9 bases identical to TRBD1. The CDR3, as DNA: TGCAGCGTTGAAGAGGGACAGGGAAACACTGAAGCTTTCTTT. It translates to CSVEEGQGNTEAFF.